This TCR beta chain was documented in a study of OX40 agonist ivuxolimab in advanced cancers. Study background: Cohort: 80% to 90% men, mean age 60, aged roughly 23 to 79.

The V segment lost 2 bases and the J segment 6 bases; nucleotides outside the gene matches: 6. The CDR3 has 17 residues. Germline V lookup: CDR1 ENHRY, CDR2 SYGVKD. Notes on the study in general: There were also nonresponders showing low normalized T-cell clonal expansion. No antigen was identified for the clonally expanded peripheral T cells. The study found that CD8+ T cells averaged more expanded clones than CD4+.

Repertoires were generated with immunoSEQ multiplex PCR, while TCRdb's copy carries only in-frame clones and drops some. The data contain roughly 26,000 clones, almost 90% of them seen just once; the ten biggest clones take up approximately 22%. With regard to this clone: Antigen: not known.

V gene TRBV10-3 combines with J gene TRBJ2-1; TRBD2 aligns across 14 bases. The sequence was collected from an adult with an advanced solid tumor such as melanoma, head and neck, liver or kidney cancer. This specimen was CD4+ or CD8+ T cells sorted from blood, taken in a trial of the OX40 agonist ivuxolimab. CDR3 sequence: CAISEVEGLAGVNEQFF. CDR3 nucleotide sequence: TGTGCCATCAGTGAGGTCGAGGGACTAGCGGGAGTCAATGAGCAGTTCTTC.